These 11 T cell receptor beta chains came from one sample sequenced in a study of cytomegalovirus exposure and HLA in healthy donors. The PCR used 60 Vbeta and 13 Jbeta primers. Sequencing used immunoSEQ multiplex PCR; TCRdb keeps in-frame clones, though not all of them. This listing includes roughly 72,000 clones. Sample: PBMCs. The source is a man aged 18-30 years in good health and CMV-seropositive.

The gene calls are TRBV30 and TRBJ2-7, with no clear D. The CDR3 consists of 14 residues. V was shortened by 0 bases and J by 2 bases, with 11 bases between the two germline ends. Germline lookup yields CDR1 GTSNPN and CDR2 SVGIG (reference sequence). The CDR3 loop is CAWSVQQKPYEQYF. The CDR3 region has the DNA TGTGCCTGGAGTGTACAACAGAAACCCTACGAGCAGTACTTC.

The rearrangement joins TRBV7-9 to TRBJ1-1; no definite D call. CDR3 length equals 11 residues. Trimming took off 6 bases at V and 8 bases at J, with 10 bases between the two ends. Germline CDR1 reads SEHNR; CDR2 reads FQNEAQ (reference sequence). The CDR3 DNA sequence: TGTGCCAGCAGGTCGGGTACGGAAGCTTTCTTT. This sequence encodes CASRSGTEAFF. Full variable domain (rest looked up from reference TRBV7-9 and TRBJ1-1): DTGVSQNPRHKITKRGQNVTFRCDPISEHNRLYWYRQTLGQGPEFLTYFQNEAQLEKSRLLSDRFSAERPKGSFSTLEIQRTEQGDSAMYLCASRSGTEAFFGQGTRLTVV.

The chain joins TRBV7-9 to TRBJ1-1; D is unclear. V was pared by 4 bases and J by 5 bases, with 14 bases between. This CDR3 is 14 amino acids long. CDR1 and CDR2 (germline): SEHNR, FQNEAQ (reference sequence). CDR3 in DNA: TGTGCCAGCAGCTCCGGGAGCTGGAATACTGAAGCTTTCTTT. Protein sequence: CASSSGSWNTEAFF.

The chain carries TRBV5-5 and TRBJ2-2, with TRBD1 as a possible D gene (6 bases). Germline CDR1 is SGHKS and CDR2 is YYEKEE (reference sequence). V lost 1 base and J 5 bases, leaving 15 bases between the germline ends. The CDR3 loop spans 16 amino acids. The CDR3 here is CASSLTGQRGTGELFF. DNA for the CDR3: TGTGCCAGCAGCTTGACGGGACAACGAGGGACCGGGGAGCTGTTTTTT.

The chain uses TRBV29-1 and TRBJ2-2, with 7 bases lining up with TRBD1. CDR1 is SQVTM and CDR2 is ANQGSEA in the germline V gene. The J segment lost 1 base and the V segment lost 4 bases, leaving 6 bases of the junction unmatched. CDR3 length: 15 amino acids. Here the CDR3 DNA reads TGCAGCGTTGTCACAGGGGCCCGGAACACCGGGGAGCTGTTTTTT. It translates to CSVVTGARNTGELFF.

The chain joins TRBV28 to TRBJ1-1; TRBD1 aligns across 8 bases. Germline-derived CDR1 and CDR2 are MDHEN and SYDVKM. V lost 6 bases, J lost 5 bases, and 11 bases stayed unmatched. The CDR3 has 15 amino acids. The CDR3 sequence is CASSTPGGSKTEAFF. The CDR3, as DNA: TGTGCCAGCAGCACACCAGGGGGCAGTAAGACTGAAGCTTTCTTT.

The chain is built from TRBV29-1 and TRBJ1-1; D remains ambiguous. CDR3 size: 13 residues. Germline V CDR1 and CDR2: SQVTM, ANQGSEA. The V and J ends lost 4 bases and 0 bases respectively, with 9 bases between them. CDR3 in DNA: TGCAGCGTTGTTTCAGGTTTGAACACTGAAGCTTTCTTT. Protein: CSVVSGLNTEAFF.

The chain couples TRBV5-1 to TRBJ2-2; D gene uncertain. The CDR3 runs to 14 residues. V was pared by 4 bases and J by 2 bases, with 9 bases between. Germline V gives CDR1 SGHRS, CDR2 YFSETQ. This chain's CDR3 is CASSPGFNTGELFF. The CDR3 DNA reads TGCGCCAGCAGCCCCGGGTTCAACACCGGGGAGCTGTTTTTT.

V and J are TRBV5-1 and TRBJ2-7, with D perhaps TRBD1 (5 bases). The CDR3 has 14 amino acids. The V gene's germline CDR1 is SGHRS and CDR2 YFSETQ. The ends were cut back, 3 bases at V and 3 bases at J, with 13 bases in the middle. The CDR3 is CASSSGIWDYEQYF. In DNA, the CDR3 is TGCGCCAGCAGCTCAGGGATATGGGACTACGAGCAGTACTTC. Using reference TRBV5-1 and TRBJ2-7 for the parts outside the CDR3, the full variable domain is KAGVTQTPRYLIKTRGQQVTLSCSPISGHRSVSWYQQTPGQGLQFLFEYFSETQRNKGNFPGRFSGRQFSNSRSEMNVSTLELGDSALYLCASSSGIWDYEQYFGPGTRLTVT.

V gene TRBV6-1 combines with J gene TRBJ2-4; 7 positions agree with TRBD1. The junction had 10 bases not matched to a gene; V was cut back by 3 bases and J by 8 bases. Per germline, CDR1 MNHNS and CDR2 SASEGT. The CDR3 has 15 amino acids. The CDR3, as DNA: TGTGCCAGCAGTGATTACCAGGGGGTCCTTGACATTCAGTACTTC. It yields the protein CASSDYQGVLDIQYF.

The chain employs TRBV7-6 and TRBJ2-7; 13 bases are a match to TRBD2. The V and J ends lost 3 bases and 5 bases, in that order; junction bases with no gene match: 4. This CDR3 comprises 15 residues. Germline CDR1 is SGHVS and CDR2 is FNYEAQ. The CDR3 sequence is CASSFTSGRADEQYF. Written as DNA, the CDR3 is TGTGCCAGCAGCTTTACTAGCGGGAGGGCGGACGAGCAGTACTTC.